This T cell receptor beta chain stems from a study of cytomegalovirus exposure and HLA in healthy donors. Study-level information: Counted in an early data release were approximately 85 million unique TCRs from HLA-typed donors.

The CDR3 spans 14 residues. Trimming stripped 4 bases from V and 4 bases from J, with 13 bases between. Germline lookup yields CDR1 SNHLY and CDR2 FYNNEI. Details on this clone: Its antigen is currently unknown.

Primers: 60 Vbeta forward and 13 Jbeta reverse. Measured with immunoSEQ multiplex PCR; TCRdb has only the in-frame clones, and not every one. The sample lists some 120,000 clones, 9% to 10% occurring once. Study-wide results and limits: The listing of 150 or so TCR beta chains classed them as cytomegalovirus-associated. Excluded: some indistinguishable V segments such as TRBV6-2 and TRBV6-3.

The clonotype comes from a young man in good health and CMV-seronegative. The chain couples TRBV2 to TRBJ1-1; D not resolved. The sample was PBMCs. Written as DNA, the CDR3 is TGTGCCAGCAGTGGACCGTTAAGAGGCACTGAAGCTTTCTTT. Its translation is CASSGPLRGTEAFF.